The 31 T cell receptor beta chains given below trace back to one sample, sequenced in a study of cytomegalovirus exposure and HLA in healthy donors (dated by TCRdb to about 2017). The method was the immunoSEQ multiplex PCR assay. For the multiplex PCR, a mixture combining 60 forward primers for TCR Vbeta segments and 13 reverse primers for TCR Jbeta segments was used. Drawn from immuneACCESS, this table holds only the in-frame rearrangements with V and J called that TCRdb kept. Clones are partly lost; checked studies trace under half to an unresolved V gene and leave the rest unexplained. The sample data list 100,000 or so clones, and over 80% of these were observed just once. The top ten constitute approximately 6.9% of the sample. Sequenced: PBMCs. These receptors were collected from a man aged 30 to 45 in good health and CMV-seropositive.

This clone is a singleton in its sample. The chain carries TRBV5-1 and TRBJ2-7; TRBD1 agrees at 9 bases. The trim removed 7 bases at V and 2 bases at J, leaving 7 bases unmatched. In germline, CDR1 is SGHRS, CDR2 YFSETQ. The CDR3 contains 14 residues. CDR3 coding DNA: TGCGCCAGCTACCCGACAGGGGGGGCCTACGAGCAGTACTTC. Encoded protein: CASYPTGGAYEQYF. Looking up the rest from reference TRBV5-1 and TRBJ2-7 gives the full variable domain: KAGVTQTPRYLIKTRGQQVTLSCSPISGHRSVSWYQQTPGQGLQFLFEYFSETQRNKGNFPGRFSGRQFSNSRSEMNVSTLELGDSALYLCASYPTGGAYEQYFGPGTRLTVT.

CDR3 sequence: CASSPGGEQFF. CDR3 DNA: TGTGCCAGCAGCCCAGGTGGTGAGCAGTTCTTC. The chain has TRBV11-2 and TRBJ2-1; no reliable D call. The germline V gene has CDR1 SGHAT and CDR2 FQNNGV. Deletions cut 5 bases from V and 9 bases from J, with 8 bases between. The CDR3 is made up of 11 amino acids.

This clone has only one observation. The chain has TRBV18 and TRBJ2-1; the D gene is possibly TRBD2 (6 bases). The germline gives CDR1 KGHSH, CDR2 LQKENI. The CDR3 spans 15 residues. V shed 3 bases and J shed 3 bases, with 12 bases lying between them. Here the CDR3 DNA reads TGTGCCAGCTCACCGCCGGCCGGGGGCTACAATGAGCAGTTCTTC. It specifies CASSPPAGGYNEQFF. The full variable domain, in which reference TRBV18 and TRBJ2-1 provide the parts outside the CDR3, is NAGVMQNPRHLVRRRGQEARLRCSPMKGHSHVYWYRQLPEEGLKFMVYLQKENIIDESGMPKERFSAEFPKEGPSILRIQQVVRGDSAAYFCASSPPAGGYNEQFFGPGTRLTVL.

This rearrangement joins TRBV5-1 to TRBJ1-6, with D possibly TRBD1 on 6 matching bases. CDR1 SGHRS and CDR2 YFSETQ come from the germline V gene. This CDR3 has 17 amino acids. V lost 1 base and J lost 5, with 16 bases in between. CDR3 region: CASSLQPGGGNNSPLHF. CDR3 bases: TGCGCCAGCAGCTTGCAGCCGGGGGGCGGAAATAATTCACCCCTCCACTTT.

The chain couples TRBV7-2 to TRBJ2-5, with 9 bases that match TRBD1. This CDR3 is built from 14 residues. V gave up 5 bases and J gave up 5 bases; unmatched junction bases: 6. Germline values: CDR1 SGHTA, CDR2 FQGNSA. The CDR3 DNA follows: TGTGCCAGCAGCACCTGGACAGGGGAGGAGACCCAGTACTTC. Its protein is CASSTWTGEETQYF.

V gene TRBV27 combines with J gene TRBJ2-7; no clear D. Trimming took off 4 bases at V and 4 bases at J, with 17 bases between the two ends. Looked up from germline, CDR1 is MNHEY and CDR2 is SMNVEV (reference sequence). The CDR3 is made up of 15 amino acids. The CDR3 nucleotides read TGTGCCAGCAGTTCGATGACGGTTAGCTCGTACGAGCAGTACTTC. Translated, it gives CASSSMTVSSYEQYF.

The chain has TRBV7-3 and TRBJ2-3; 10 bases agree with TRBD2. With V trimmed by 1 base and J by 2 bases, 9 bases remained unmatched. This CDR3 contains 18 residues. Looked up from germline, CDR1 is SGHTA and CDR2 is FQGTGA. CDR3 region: CASSLIGLAGAHTDTQYF. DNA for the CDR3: TGTGCCAGCAGCTTAATAGGTCTAGCGGGGGCTCACACAGATACGCAGTATTTT.

The CDR3 coding sequence is TGTGCCAGCTCACCCGGGACACCCAATGAGCAGTTCTTC. Translated, it gives CASSPGTPNEQFF. The chain uses TRBV18 and TRBJ2-1; perhaps TRBD1 as D (6 bases). Germline lookup yields CDR1 KGHSH and CDR2 LQKENI. V was clipped by 3 bases and J by 6 bases, with 9 bases between them. There are 13 residues in the CDR3.

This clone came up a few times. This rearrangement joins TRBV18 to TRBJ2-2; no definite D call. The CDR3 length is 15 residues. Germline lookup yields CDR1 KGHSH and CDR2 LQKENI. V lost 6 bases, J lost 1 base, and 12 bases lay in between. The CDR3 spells CASSSLSRNTGELFF. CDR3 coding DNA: TGTGCCAGCTCTTCACTTTCGAGGAACACCGGGGAGCTGTTTTTT.

The CDR3: CSVEAANYGYTF. The CDR3 region has the DNA TGCAGCGTTGAAGCGGCTAACTATGGCTACACCTTC. The chain joins TRBV29-1 to TRBJ1-2; D ambiguous. Germline V gives CDR1 SQVTM, CDR2 ANQGSEA. Deletions cut 1 base from V and 0 bases from J, with 3 bases between. This CDR3 has 12 residues.

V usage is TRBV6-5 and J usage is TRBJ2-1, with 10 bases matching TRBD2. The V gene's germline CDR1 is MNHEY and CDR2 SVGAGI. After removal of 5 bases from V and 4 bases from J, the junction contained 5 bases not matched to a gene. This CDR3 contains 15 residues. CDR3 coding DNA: TGTGCCAGCAGTCGAGCGGGGGGGCCTTACAATGAGCAGTTCTTC. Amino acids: CASSRAGGPYNEQFF.

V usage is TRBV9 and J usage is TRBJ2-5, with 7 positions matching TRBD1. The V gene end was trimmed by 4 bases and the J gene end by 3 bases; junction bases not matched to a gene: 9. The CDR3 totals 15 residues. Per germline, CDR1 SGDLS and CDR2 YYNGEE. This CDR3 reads CASSRTGTAKETQYF. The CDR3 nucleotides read TGTGCCAGCAGCAGAACCGGGACAGCAAAAGAGACCCAGTACTTC.

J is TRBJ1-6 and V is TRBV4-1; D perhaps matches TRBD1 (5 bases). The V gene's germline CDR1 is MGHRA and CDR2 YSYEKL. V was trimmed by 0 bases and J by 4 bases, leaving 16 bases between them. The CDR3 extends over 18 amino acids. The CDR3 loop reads CASSQDRGEWEYNSPLHF. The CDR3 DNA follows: TGCGCCAGCAGCCAAGATCGGGGGGAGTGGGAGTATAATTCACCCCTCCACTTT.

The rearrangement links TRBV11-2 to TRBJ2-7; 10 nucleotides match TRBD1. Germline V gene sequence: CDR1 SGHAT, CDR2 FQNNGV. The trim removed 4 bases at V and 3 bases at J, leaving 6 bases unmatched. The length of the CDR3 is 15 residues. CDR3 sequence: CASSWTGTGDYEQYF. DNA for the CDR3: TGTGCCAGCAGCTGGACCGGGACAGGGGACTACGAGCAGTACTTC.

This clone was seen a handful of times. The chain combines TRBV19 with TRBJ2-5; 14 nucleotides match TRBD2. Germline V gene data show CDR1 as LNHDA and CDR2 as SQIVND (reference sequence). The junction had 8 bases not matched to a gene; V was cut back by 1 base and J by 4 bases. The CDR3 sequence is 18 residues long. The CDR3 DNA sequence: TGTGCCAGTAGTATAGTCAGACTAGCGGGGGGGCGACGAGAGACCCAGTACTTC. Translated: CASSIVRLAGGRRETQYF.

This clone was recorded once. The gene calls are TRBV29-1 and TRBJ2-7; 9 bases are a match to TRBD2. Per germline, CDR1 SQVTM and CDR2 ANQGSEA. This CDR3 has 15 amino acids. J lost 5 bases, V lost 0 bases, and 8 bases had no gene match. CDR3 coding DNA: TGCAGCGTTGAAGAAGGAGGCGGGGGGGCCGACGAGCAGTACTTC. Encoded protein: CSVEEGGGGADEQYF.

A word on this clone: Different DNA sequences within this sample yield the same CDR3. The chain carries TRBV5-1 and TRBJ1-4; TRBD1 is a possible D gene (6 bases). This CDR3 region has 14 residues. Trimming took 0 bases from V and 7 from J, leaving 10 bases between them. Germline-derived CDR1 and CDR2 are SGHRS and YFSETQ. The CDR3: CASSLVPDSEKLFF. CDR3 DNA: TGCGCCAGCAGCTTGGTTCCGGACAGTGAAAAACTGTTTTTT.

The CDR3 region is CASSEMRGGSTDTQYF. CDR3 bases: TGTGCCAGCAGTGAGATGCGGGGGGGCAGCACAGATACGCAGTATTTT. This chain links TRBV2 with TRBJ2-3; 9 nucleotides align to TRBD2. Germline V gene sequence: CDR1 SNHLY, CDR2 FYNNEI. The CDR3 has 16 amino acids. Trimming removed 3 bases from V and 0 bases from J; junction bases left unmatched: 4.

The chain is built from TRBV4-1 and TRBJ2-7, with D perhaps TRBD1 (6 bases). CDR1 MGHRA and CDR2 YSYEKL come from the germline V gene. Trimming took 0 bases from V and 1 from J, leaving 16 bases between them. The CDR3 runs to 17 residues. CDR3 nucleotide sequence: TGCGCCAGCAGCCAAGATGGGGCCAGGGGCTATTCCTACGAGCAGTACTTC. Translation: CASSQDGARGYSYEQYF.

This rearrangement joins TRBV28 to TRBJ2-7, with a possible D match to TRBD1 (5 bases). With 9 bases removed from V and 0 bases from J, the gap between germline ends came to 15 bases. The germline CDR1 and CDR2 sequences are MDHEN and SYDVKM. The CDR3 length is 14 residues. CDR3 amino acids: CASKTVPLSYEQYF. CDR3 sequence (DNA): TGTGCCAGTAAGACAGTCCCGCTCTCCTACGAGCAGTACTTC.

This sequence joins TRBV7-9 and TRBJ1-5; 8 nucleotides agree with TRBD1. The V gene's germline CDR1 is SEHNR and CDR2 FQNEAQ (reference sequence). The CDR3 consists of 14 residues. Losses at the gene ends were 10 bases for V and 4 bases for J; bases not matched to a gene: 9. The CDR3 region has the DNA TGTGCCACCCGGGCAGGGGGCGGGAATCAGCCCCAGCATTTT. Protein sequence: CATRAGGGNQPQHF.

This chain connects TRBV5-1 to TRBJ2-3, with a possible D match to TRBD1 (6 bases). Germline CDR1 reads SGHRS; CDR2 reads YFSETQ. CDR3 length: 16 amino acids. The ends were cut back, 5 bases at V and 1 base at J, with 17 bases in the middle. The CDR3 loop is CASSRRTAGGTDTQYF. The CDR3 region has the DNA TGCGCCAGCAGTAGAAGGACAGCCGGAGGCACAGATACGCAGTATTTT.

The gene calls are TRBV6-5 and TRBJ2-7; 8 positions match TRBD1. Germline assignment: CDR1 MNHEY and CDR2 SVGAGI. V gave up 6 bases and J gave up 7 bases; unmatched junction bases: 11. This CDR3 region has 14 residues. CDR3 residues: CASSRQTGDGEQYF. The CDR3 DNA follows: TGTGCCAGCAGCCGCCAGACAGGGGACGGGGAGCAGTACTTC.

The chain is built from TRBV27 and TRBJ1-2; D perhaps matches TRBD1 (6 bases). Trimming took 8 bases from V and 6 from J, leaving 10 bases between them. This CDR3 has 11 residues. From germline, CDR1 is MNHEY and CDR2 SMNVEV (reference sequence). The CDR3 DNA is TGTGCCAGCCCAGGGGTCAATGGCTACACCTTC. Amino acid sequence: CASPGVNGYTF.

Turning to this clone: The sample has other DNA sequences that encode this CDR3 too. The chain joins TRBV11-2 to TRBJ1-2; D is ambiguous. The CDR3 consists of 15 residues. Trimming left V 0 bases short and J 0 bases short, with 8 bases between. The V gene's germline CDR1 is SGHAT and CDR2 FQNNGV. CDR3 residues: CASSLDPSANYGYTF. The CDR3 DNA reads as TGTGCCAGCAGCTTAGATCCGTCAGCTAACTATGGCTACACCTTC.

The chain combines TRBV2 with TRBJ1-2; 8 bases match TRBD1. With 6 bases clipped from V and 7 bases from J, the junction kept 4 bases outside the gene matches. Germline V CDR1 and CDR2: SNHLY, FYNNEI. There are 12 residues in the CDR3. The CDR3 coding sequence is TGTGCCAGCAGCCCGACAGGGGCTGGCTACACCTTC. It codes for CASSPTGAGYTF.

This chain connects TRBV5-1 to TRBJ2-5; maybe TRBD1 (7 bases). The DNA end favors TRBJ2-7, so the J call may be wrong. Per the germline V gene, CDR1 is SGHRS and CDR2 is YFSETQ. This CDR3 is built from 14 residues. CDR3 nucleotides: TGCGCCAGCGGGGAGGACAGGTCCCCCTACGAGCAGTACTTC. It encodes CASGEDRSPYEQYF.

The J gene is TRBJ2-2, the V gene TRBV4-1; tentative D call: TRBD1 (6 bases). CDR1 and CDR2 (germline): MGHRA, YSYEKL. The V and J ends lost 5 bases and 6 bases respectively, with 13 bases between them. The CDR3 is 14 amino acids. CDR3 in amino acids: CASSVQGKAGELFF. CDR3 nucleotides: TGCGCCAGCAGCGTACAGGGTAAGGCCGGGGAGCTGTTTTTT.

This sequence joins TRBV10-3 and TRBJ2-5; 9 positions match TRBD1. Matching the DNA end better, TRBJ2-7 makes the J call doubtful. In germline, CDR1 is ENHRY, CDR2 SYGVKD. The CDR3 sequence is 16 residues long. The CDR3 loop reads CAISELRGDRAYEQYF. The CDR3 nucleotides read TGTGCCATCAGTGAGTTGAGGGGGGACAGGGCCTACGAGCAGTACTTC.

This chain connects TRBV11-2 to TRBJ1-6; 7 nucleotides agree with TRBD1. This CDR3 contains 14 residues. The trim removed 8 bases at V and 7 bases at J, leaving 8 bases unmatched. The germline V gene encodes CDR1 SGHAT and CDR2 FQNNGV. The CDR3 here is CASRKTGVNSPLHF. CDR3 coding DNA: TGTGCCAGCCGCAAAACAGGGGTGAATTCACCCCTCCACTTT. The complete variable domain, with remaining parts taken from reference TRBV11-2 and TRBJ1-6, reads EAGVAQSPRYKIIEKRQSVAFWCNPISGHATLYWYQQILGQGPKLLIQFQNNGVVDDSQLPKDRFSAERLKGVDSTLKIQPAKLEDSAVYLCASRKTGVNSPLHFGNGTRLTVT.

CDR3 DNA sequence: TGTGCCAGCTCACGCATGGAATCCTCCACAGGGGGGGAGCTGTTTTTT. Its translation: CASSRMESSTGGELFF. This chain joins TRBV18 and TRBJ2-2; weak D call: TRBD1 (6 bases). Germline values: CDR1 KGHSH, CDR2 LQKENI. The CDR3 is made up of 16 amino acids. V lost 4 bases, J lost 8 bases, and 20 bases lay in between.